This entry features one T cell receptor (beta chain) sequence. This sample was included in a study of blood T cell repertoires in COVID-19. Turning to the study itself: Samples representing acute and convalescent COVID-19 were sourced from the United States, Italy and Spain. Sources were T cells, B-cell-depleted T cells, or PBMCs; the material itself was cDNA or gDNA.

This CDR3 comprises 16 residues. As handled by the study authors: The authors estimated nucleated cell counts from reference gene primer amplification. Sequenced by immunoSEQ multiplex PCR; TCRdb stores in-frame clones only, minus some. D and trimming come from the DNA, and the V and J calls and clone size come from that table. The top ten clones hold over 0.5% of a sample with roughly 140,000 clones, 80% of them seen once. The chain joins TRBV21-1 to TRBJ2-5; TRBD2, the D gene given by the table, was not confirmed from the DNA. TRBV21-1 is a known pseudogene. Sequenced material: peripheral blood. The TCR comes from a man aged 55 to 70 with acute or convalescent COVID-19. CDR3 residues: CASSPTETSGGETQYF. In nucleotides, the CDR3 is TGTGCCAGCAGTCCTACCGAGACTAGCGGGGGGGAGACCCAGTACTTC.